This TCR beta chain stems from a study of T cells in Graves' hyperthyroidism and ophthalmopathy (dated by TCRdb to about 2019). At the level of the whole study: Peripheral blood was collected at initial diagnosis, before any treatment. For training and testing, the 95 to 100 patients in the discovery cohort were randomly divided in a 7:3 ratio. The paper describes TCR Vbeta CDR3 sequencing of some 130 peripheral blood samples, made up of 43 ophthalmopathy patients, approximately 76 hyperthyroidism patients and 17 progressor patients. Prospective prediction of ophthalmopathy was tested in an independent validation cohort consisting of 18 to 20 hyperthyroidism patients and some 17 patients who later progressed to ophthalmopathy. TCR V-J signatures able to tell the groups apart were searched for in a discovery cohort of 90 to 100 patients, of whom over 40 had Graves' ophthalmopathy and 57 had stable Graves' hyperthyroidism. In over five Graves' hyperthyroidism patients, the study also compared T-cell repertoires from thyroid tissue with T-cell repertoires from blood. After blood sampling, hyperthyroidism patients were treated with methimazole at a starting dose of 30 mg daily, and ophthalmopathy patients were treated with high-dose intravenous methylprednisolone. What the research found in general, with its limitations: A 13 V-J signature model separated ophthalmopathy from stable hyperthyroidism, with 87.88% sensitivity and roughly 84% specificity in cross-validation and 80%/75% in testing. Most expanded thyroid clonotypes (frequency above 0.001) were also detected in blood, a finding suggesting that blood repertoires may reflect thyroid immune responses. During validation, the model predicted progression to ophthalmopathy a median of around 6 months ahead of onset, with almost 71% sensitivity and 72% to 85% specificity. No statistical method was used to set the sample size in advance, and investigators knew the group allocation.

Amplification of TCR beta CDR3 regions was carried out from RNA transcripts. For the first round of RT-PCR on the TCR CDR3, the HTBI primer set was used together with the Qiagen OneStep RT-PCR kit. The libraries were constructed in a second round of multiplex PCR and then size-selected and purified. The libraries were sequenced on an Illumina HiSeq2000 using paired-end 100 bp reads. The authors' pipeline ran thus. SOAPnuke was used to process the raw data, removing reads that contained adapters or uncalled bases, had a mean Phred below 15, or lacked an exact match to the constant primer or identifier. COPE v1.2.5 was used to merge the high-quality paired reads, and each unique nucleotide sequence was defined as a clonotype. MiTCR v1.1 was used to align the clonotypes against IMGT TRBV, TRBD and TRBJ reference segments. The analysis included only V-J combinations with a frequency above 0.0001, which together covered more than 99% of the repertoires. The TCS score was defined as the ratio of F50 (clonal expansion) to E x V (chaos), calculated using BLOSUM62-based TCRdist between CDR3 peptides within each V-J. Welch's t-statistics and random forest reduced roughly 500 V-J features to fewer than 15, which were used in a naive Bayes classifier (R e1071). The similarity between thyroid and blood repertoires was quantified using the Morisita-Horn index. The public reads were reprocessed in TCRdb via fastp at Q25 and MiXCR, keeping in-frame beta chains. CDR3 protein sequences are deduplicated, and each keeps its most common genes and DNA. TCRdb's processing, not the authors', yielded these V and J calls. In this sample the table shows 700,000 to 850,000 distinct CDR3 sequences, 30% to 40% of which occur a single time. The ten largest clonotypes hold 30% to 40% of the sample.

Graves' hyperthyroidism was defined as stable when no progression to ophthalmopathy occurred over 18 months of follow-up. Hyperthyroidism patients were newly diagnosed, with disease duration under 2 months, and aged 18 to 65 years. Patients with uncontrolled infections, other autoimmune diseases, pregnancy or lactation were excluded. Diagnoses relied on clinical symptoms, serum thyroxine and TRAb, thyroid ultrasound and orbital computed tomography. PBMCs were separated from roughly 9.6 ml of fresh peripheral blood using Ficoll-Paque density gradient centrifugation. Trizol reagent was used to extract total RNA, and RNA quality was then checked on an Agilent 2100 Bioanalyzer. Details on this clonotype: Its antigen specificity is not known. At one end the junction does not follow the germline gene, possibly because of a read error.

CDR1 SNHLY and CDR2 FYNNEI are derived from the germline V gene. The CDR3 measures 14 amino acids from cysteine to phenylalanine. Left in the record is the CDR3 DNA by itself, 42 bases read in frame from the first base. The rearrangement combines TRBV2 with TRBJ1-5, with a tentative D gene TRBD1 over 6 matching bases. The TCR comes from a woman in her thirties or forties with Graves' hyperthyroidism. The sequenced sample was blood. The CDR3 here reads CAKDIGGRNQLQHF. The DNA sequence is as follows: TGTGCTAAAGATATCGGGGGGCGAAATCAGCTCCAGCATTTT.